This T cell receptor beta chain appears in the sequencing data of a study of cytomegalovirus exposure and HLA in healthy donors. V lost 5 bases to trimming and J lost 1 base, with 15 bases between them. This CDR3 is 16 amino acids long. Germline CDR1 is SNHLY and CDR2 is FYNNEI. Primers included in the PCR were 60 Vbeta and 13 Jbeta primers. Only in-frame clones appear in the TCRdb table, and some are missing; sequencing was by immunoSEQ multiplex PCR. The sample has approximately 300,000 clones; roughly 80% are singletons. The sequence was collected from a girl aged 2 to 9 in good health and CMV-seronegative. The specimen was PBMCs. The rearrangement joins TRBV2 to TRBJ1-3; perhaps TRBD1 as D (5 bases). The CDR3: CASSTSEGSSGNTIYF. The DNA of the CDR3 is TGTGCCAGCAGTACTAGCGAGGGGTCTTCTGGAAACACCATATATTTT. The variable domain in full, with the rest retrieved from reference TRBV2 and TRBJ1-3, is EPEVTQTPSHQVTQMGQEVILRCVPISNHLYFYWYRQILGQKVEFLVSFYNNEISEKSEIFDDQFSVERPDGSNFTLKIRSTKLEDSAMYFCASSTSEGSSGNTIYFGEGSWLTVV.